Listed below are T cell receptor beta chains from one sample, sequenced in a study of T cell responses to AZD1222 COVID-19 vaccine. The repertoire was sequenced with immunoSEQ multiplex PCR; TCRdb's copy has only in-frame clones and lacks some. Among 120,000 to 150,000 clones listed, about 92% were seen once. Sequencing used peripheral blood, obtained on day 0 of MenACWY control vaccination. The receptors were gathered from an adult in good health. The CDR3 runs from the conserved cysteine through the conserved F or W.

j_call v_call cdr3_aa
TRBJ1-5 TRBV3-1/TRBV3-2 CASSQNGQPQHF
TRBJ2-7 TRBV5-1 CASSLGGTGPYEQYF
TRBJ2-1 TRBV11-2 CASNGVDREDEQFF
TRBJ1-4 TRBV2 CASKQSPTNEKLFF
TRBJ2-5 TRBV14 CASSQDFGGGKTQYF
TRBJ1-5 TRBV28 CASRQTGGGNQPQHF
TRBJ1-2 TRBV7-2 CASSLVGRDYGYTF
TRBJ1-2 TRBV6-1 CASSEGSRTSYTF
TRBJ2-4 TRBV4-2 CASSQEVQILAKNIQYF
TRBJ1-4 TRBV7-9 CASSLRRGALANEKLFF
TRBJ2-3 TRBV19 CASSSSASTSTDTQYF
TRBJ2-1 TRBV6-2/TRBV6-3 CASSYVPGGKTYNEQFF
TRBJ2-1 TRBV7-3 CASSTTGYNEQFF
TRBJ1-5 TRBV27 CASSVLGFGQPQHF
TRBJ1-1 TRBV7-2 CASSSWLNTEAFF
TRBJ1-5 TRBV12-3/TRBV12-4 CASRRTGNQPQHF
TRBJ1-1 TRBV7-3 CASSLSPANTEAFF
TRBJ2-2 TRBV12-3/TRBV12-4 CASSLSVAGELFF
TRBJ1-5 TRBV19 CASSIRDRGQPQHF
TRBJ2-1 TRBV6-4 CASFQLPSYNEQFF
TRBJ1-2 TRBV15 CATSVSPGTRNGYTF
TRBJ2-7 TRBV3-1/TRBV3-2 CASSRARSYEQYF
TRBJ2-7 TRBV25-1 CASSSTGGAHYEQYF
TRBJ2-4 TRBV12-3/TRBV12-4 CASSGTSGGFQYF
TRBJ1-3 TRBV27 CASSAGTDLARNTIYF
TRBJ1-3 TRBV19 CASNQGRGNTIYF
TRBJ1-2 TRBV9 CASSVGIGDGYTF
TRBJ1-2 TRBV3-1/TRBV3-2 CASSQDFFGRANYGYTF
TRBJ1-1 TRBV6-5 CASTRNTEAFF
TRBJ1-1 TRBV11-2 CASSLDGQGNTEAFF
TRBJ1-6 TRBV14 CASSSLGPTHSPLHF
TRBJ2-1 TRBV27 CASSPLAGVYGEQFF
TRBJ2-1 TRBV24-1 CATSDITSGGYNEQFF
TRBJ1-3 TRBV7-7 CASSSGQGAGNTIYF
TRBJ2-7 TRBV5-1 CASSIRQGPYEQYF
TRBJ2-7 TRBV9 CASSVGGLGTPTYEQYF
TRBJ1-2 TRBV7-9 CASSLSGGGYTF
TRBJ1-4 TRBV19 CASSSRRPSVSTNEKLFF
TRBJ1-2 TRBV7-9 CASSRGEGYTF
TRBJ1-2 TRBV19 CASMDGPGSYGYTF
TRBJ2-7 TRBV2 CASREGSWDYEQYF